The 20 T cell receptor beta chains in this list originate from one sample, sequenced in a study of beta chain features in type 1 diabetes. Overall study results and limits: Moderately but significantly shorter TCRB CDR3s were found in Type 1 diabetes patients in all four CD4+ subsets.

As every portion of the isolated RNA was reverse transcribed, the sequencing read expressed TCRB transcripts. Generated by immunoSEQ multiplex PCR, the TCRdb table keeps only in-frame clones and is missing some. The sample has under 300,000 clones, around 21% seen once; the top ten hold roughly 0.028%. Antigens for these TCRs are unknown. Sequencing input: naive CD4+ T cells from blood. These TCRs come from a woman between 40 and 55 years old with type 1 diabetes.

The chain links TRBV6-6 to TRBJ1-1; D unclear. V lost 5 bases, J lost 1 base, and 11 bases lay in between. CDR1 is MNHNY and CDR2 is SVGAGI in the germline V gene (reference sequence). This CDR3 contains 14 residues. The CDR3 here is CASSVGNKNTEAFF. DNA for the CDR3: TGTGCCAGCAGTGTCGGGAACAAGAACACTGAAGCTTTCTTT.

The genes are TRBV11-2 and TRBJ2-1; 7 bases map to TRBD2. This CDR3 is 16 amino acids long. Germline CDR1 reads SGHAT; CDR2 reads FQNNGV. The trim removed 0 bases at V and 6 bases at J, leaving 8 bases unmatched. Here the CDR3 DNA reads TGTGCCAGCAGCTTAGATTGGGAGGGTTGGGGCAATGAGCAGTTCTTC. It specifies CASSLDWEGWGNEQFF.

This clone occurred a few times. The chain carries TRBV19 and TRBJ2-7; 7 nucleotides line up with TRBD1. This CDR3 comprises 14 residues. Germline values: CDR1 LNHDA, CDR2 SQIVND (reference sequence). The junction had 2 bases not matched to a gene; V was cut back by 3 bases and J by 0 bases. CDR3: CASSMGTASYEQYF. The CDR3 DNA follows: TGTGCCAGTAGTATGGGGACAGCCTCCTACGAGCAGTACTTC. The full variable domain, in which reference TRBV19 and TRBJ2-7 provide the parts outside the CDR3, is DGGITQSPKYLFRKEGQNVTLSCEQNLNHDAMYWYRQDPGQGLRLIYYSQIVNDFQKGDIAEGYSVSREKKESFPLTVTSAQKNPTAFYLCASSMGTASYEQYFGPGTRLTVT.

The chain has TRBV7-9 and TRBJ2-5, with D tentatively TRBD1 (6 bases). This CDR3 has 14 amino acids. Germline V gene lookup returns CDR1 SEHNR and CDR2 FQNEAQ (reference sequence). With 3 bases removed from V and 5 bases from J, the gap between germline ends came to 13 bases. The CDR3 protein is CASSFTGQGETQYF. The CDR3 nucleotides are TGTGCCAGCAGCTTTACGGGCCAGGGGGAGACCCAGTACTTC.

This chain links TRBV29-1 with TRBJ2-3; 7 bases are a match to TRBD2. From germline, CDR1 is SQVTM and CDR2 ANQGSEA. This CDR3 spans 11 amino acids. With 8 bases clipped from V and 3 bases from J, the junction kept 2 bases outside the gene matches. CDR3 residues: CSMGGTDTQYF. In DNA, the CDR3 is TGCAGCATGGGGGGGACAGATACGCAGTATTTT.

This clone was detected only a few times. The genes are TRBV18 and TRBJ2-7; D is uncertain. Per the germline V gene, CDR1 is KGHSH and CDR2 is LQKENI. This CDR3 comprises 14 residues. V was shortened by 6 bases and J by 3 bases, with 15 bases between the two germline ends. CDR3 sequence (DNA): TGTGCCAGCTCGCCGAATCCGGGTGACTACGAGCAGTACTTC. It translates to CASSPNPGDYEQYF.

This clone was seen only a few times. V is TRBV6-6 and J is TRBJ2-1; D might be TRBD1 (5 bases). Trimming removed 2 bases at V and 0 bases at J, with 8 bases between. The CDR3 extends over 15 amino acids. CDR1 MNHNY and CDR2 SVGAGI come from the germline V gene (reference sequence). CDR3 nucleotide sequence: TGTGCCAGCAGTTACGGGGCGAGCTCCTACAATGAGCAGTTCTTC. Protein product: CASSYGASSYNEQFF.

This clone was seen a few times. The chain has TRBV7-9 and TRBJ1-2; the D is unclear. This CDR3 has 14 amino acids. Trimming pared 2 bases from V and 2 bases from J, leaving 9 bases between. CDR1 is SEHNR, CDR2 FQNEAQ, per germline (reference sequence). The CDR3 coding sequence is TGTGCCAGCAGCTTACTCGCGGCAAACTATGGCTACACCTTC. Residues: CASSLLAANYGYTF.

The gene calls are TRBV19 and TRBJ1-2; the D is unclear. Trimming took 8 bases from V and 2 from J, leaving 12 bases between them. The CDR3 runs 13 residues. CDR1 LNHDA and CDR2 SQIVND come from the germline V gene (reference sequence). The CDR3 region has the DNA TGTGCCAGTTCCTCGGGAGGGAACTATGGCTACACCTTC. Protein: CASSSGGNYGYTF.

The CDR3 nucleotides read TGTGCCAGCAGCTTAGCGATGATTTCCGGGACAGGGACCGACGAGCAGTACTTC. Protein sequence: CASSLAMISGTGTDEQYF. The chain joins TRBV7-9 to TRBJ2-7, with 9 bases identical to TRBD1. Germline CDR1 is SEHNR and CDR2 is FQNEAQ (reference sequence). This CDR3 region has 18 residues. V was clipped by 0 bases and J by 5 bases; unmatched bases: 14.

This clone was seen only a few times. The chain joins TRBV7-2 to TRBJ2-3; D ambiguous. Trimming cost V 7 bases and J 0 bases, with 5 bases left between them. This CDR3 comprises 12 residues. The germline V gene encodes CDR1 SGHTA and CDR2 FQGNSA. The CDR3 DNA is TGTGCCAGCACTATTAGCACAGATACGCAGTATTTT. Translating it yields CASTISTDTQYF.

V gene TRBV7-2 combines with J gene TRBJ1-2; maybe TRBD1 (5 bases). Germline V gene lookup returns CDR1 SGHTA and CDR2 FQGNSA. The CDR3 is 13 residues long. V was shortened by 8 bases and J by 1 base, with 11 bases between the two germline ends. CDR3 sequence reads: CASDSGFNYGYTF. Here the CDR3 DNA reads TGTGCCAGCGATTCAGGGTTTAACTATGGCTACACCTTC.

This clone was picked up a small number of times. The sample holds other DNA sequences that translate to the same CDR3. V gene TRBV30 combines with J gene TRBJ1-5; D might be TRBD1 (6 bases). There are 13 residues in the CDR3. Per the germline V gene, CDR1 is GTSNPN and CDR2 is SVGIG (reference sequence). The germline V and J ends were trimmed by 0 bases and 4 bases, with 7 bases remaining between them. The CDR3 loop reads CAWSVRGNQPQHF. The CDR3 DNA reads as TGTGCCTGGAGTGTAAGGGGGAATCAGCCCCAGCATTTT. The variable domain in full, completed from reference TRBV30 and TRBJ1-5, reads SQTIHQWPATLVQPVGSPLSLECTVEGTSNPNLYWYRQAAGRGLQLLFYSVGIGQISSEVPQNLSASRPQDRQFILSSKKLLLSDSGFYLCAWSVRGNQPQHFGDGTRLSIL.

Only a few counts were recorded for this clone. V is TRBV15 and J is TRBJ1-4; D gene ambiguous. The CDR3 is 14 amino acids. Trimming pared 6 bases from V and 8 bases from J, leaving 16 bases between. Germline loops: CDR1 LNHNV, CDR2 YYDKDF (reference sequence). Here the CDR3 DNA reads TGTGCCACCAGTCTCTCCCGACAAGTGGAAAAACTGTTTTTT. This gives the protein CATSLSRQVEKLFF.

This clone was picked up a small number of times. This chain links TRBV2 with TRBJ1-4, with D possibly matching TRBD1 (6 bases). The V gene's germline CDR1 is SNHLY and CDR2 FYNNEI. CDR3 size: 14 residues. V was clipped by 5 bases and J by 10 bases, with 17 bases between them. CDR3 loop: CASSLDRTGGKLFF. In nucleotides, the CDR3 is TGTGCCAGCAGTCTCGACAGGACTGGCGGAAAACTGTTTTTT.

The chain employs TRBV9 and TRBJ1-5; a possible D gene is TRBD1 (5 bases). V was shortened by 1 base and J by 5 bases, with 10 bases between the two germline ends. The germline V gene encodes CDR1 SGDLS and CDR2 YYNGEE. The CDR3 runs to 14 residues. The CDR3 sequence is CASSVLRGDQPQHF. CDR3 DNA sequence: TGTGCCAGCAGCGTACTTCGGGGGGATCAGCCCCAGCATTTT.

This clone was recorded a few times. The chain links TRBV29-1 to TRBJ1-1; D remains unclear. This CDR3 is built from 13 residues. V dropped 7 bases and J dropped 6 bases, with 18 bases sitting between them. The germline CDR1 and CDR2 sequences are SQVTM and ANQGSEA. The CDR3 is CSGRVRVEAEAFF. CDR3 coding DNA: TGCAGCGGGAGGGTGAGGGTTGAAGCTGAAGCTTTCTTT.

This clone was seen more than once but under ten times. V and J are TRBV19 and TRBJ1-2, with D unresolved. The germline V gene has CDR1 LNHDA and CDR2 SQIVND (reference sequence). The V end lost 10 bases, the J end lost 5 bases, and 17 bases lay between the germline ends. The CDR3 is 13 residues long. The chain's CDR3 is CATLEPVRYGYTF. The DNA of the CDR3 is TGTGCCACTCTTGAGCCCGTACGATATGGCTACACCTTC.

A few counts support this clone. The chain carries TRBV4-2 and TRBJ1-1; possibly TRBD1 for D (5 bases). The CDR3 consists of 13 residues. Germline assignment: CDR1 LGHNA and CDR2 YNFKEQ. Trimming took 1 base from V and 5 from J, leaving 8 bases between them. CDR3 coding DNA: TGTGCCAGCAGCCAAGCAGGGCATACTGAAGCTTTCTTT. It codes for CASSQAGHTEAFF.

The rearrangement uses TRBV4-1 and TRBJ1-2; 8 positions match TRBD1. The V and J ends lost 6 bases and 5 bases, in that order; junction bases with no gene match: 5. Germline CDR1 reads MGHRA; CDR2 reads YSYEKL. The CDR3 spans 13 residues. CDR3 protein: CASSAGQAYGYTF. The CDR3 DNA sequence: TGCGCCAGCAGTGCGGGACAGGCTTATGGCTACACCTTC.